This is a list of T cell receptor beta chains from one sample in a study of human T cells and chemical hapten exposure. TCRdb redid the calling of the RACE reads with MiXCR, one entry per CDR3 protein. The table records fewer than 500,000 distinct CDR3 sequences, about 4.8% of them present only once. The sample in question was whole blood, obtained in connection with sensitization to the hapten diphenylcyclopropenone (DPC). Receptor source: a woman aged 45-59 years with alopecia areata. Some clones in this sample may be carry-over from other donors' samples. Each CDR3 is given with its conserved first and last residue. D genes are given only for firm matches. A clone size is listed for some rows: how often the clone was seen (once, few, many), or a class if it is expanded.

J gene | clone size | CDR3 length | D gene | V gene | CDR3 protein | CDR3 DNA
TRBJ1-4 | many | 14 | . | TRBV5-1 | CASSLEGFNEKLFF | TGCGCCAGCAGCTTGGAAGGTTTCAATGAAAAACTGTTTTTT
TRBJ1-2 | many | 12 | . | TRBV12-3/TRBV12-4 | CASSLGSRGYTF | TGTGCCAGCAGTTTAGGTTCGCGGGGCTACACCTTC
TRBJ2-7 | many | 13 | . | TRBV3-1 | CASSQDLSARKYF | TGTGCCAGCAGCCAAGATCTCTCAGCTCGGAAGTACTTC
TRBJ1-6 | few | 16 | . | TRBV6-1 | CASSDGHGQLNSPLHF | TGTGCCAGCAGTGATGGTCACGGACAGTTGAATTCACCCCTCCACTTT
TRBJ1-1 | many | 15 | . | TRBV11-1 | CASSLKKQGNTEAFF | TGTGCCAGCAGCTTAAAAAAACAGGGGAACACTGAAGCTTTCTTT
TRBJ1-4 | . | 12 | TRBD1 | TRBV29-1 | CSVQTGVEKLFF | TGCAGCGTTCAGACAGGGGTGGAAAAACTGTTTTTT
TRBJ2-5 | . | 13 | TRBD1 | TRBV2 | CASSGEGGETQYF | TGTGCCAGCAGTGGGGAAGGGGGCGAGACCCAGTACTTC
TRBJ2-7 | many | 15 | . | TRBV7-9 | CASSARGIGSYEQYF | TGTGCCAGCAGCGCTCGAGGGATTGGATCCTACGAGCAGTACTTC
TRBJ2-7 | many | 13 | . | TRBV5-1 | CASSGPRVDEQYF | TGCGCCAGCAGCGGGCCACGGGTTGACGAGCAGTACTTC
TRBJ2-5 | many | 13 | . | TRBV29-1 | CSVQDRQQETQYF | TGCAGCGTCCAAGACAGGCAGCAAGAGACCCAGTACTTC
TRBJ2-7 | many | 15 | TRBD1 | TRBV25-1 | CASSAPTGVFAEQYF | TGTGCCAGCAGTGCCCCGACAGGGGTTTTTGCCGAGCAGTACTTC
TRBJ1-5 | . | 16 | TRBD1 | TRBV27 | CASRGGTDYSNQPQHF | TGTGCCAGCAGGGGAGGGACAGACTATAGCAATCAGCCCCAGCATTTT
TRBJ2-7 | many | 13 | . | TRBV14 | CASSMDRTYEQYF | TGTGCCAGCAGCATGGACAGAACCTACGAGCAGTACTTC
TRBJ1-2 | many | 15 | TRBD1 | TRBV28 | CASSLAGTGSYGYTF | TGTGCCAGCAGTTTAGCCGGGACAGGATCCTATGGCTACACCTTC
TRBJ1-2 | . | 17 | . | TRBV4-1 | CASSHLLKTRQEYGYTF | TGCGCCAGCAGCCACCTCCTCAAAACACGACAGGAGTATGGCTACACCTTC
TRBJ2-5 | . | 16 | TRBD2 | TRBV7-9 | CASSRGLAGGPGPQYF | TGTGCCAGCAGCAGGGGACTAGCGGGAGGGCCTGGGCCCCAGTACTTC
TRBJ1-1 | few | 14 | . | TRBV3-1 | CASSQDTGPTEAFF | TGTGCCAGCAGCCAAGACACAGGCCCCACTGAAGCTTTCTTT
TRBJ2-2 | many | 18 | TRBD2 | TRBV6-2/TRBV6-3 | CASSYDPLAGGLTGELFF | TGTGCCAGCAGTTACGACCCCCTAGCGGGGGGGCTCACCGGGGAGCTGTTTTTT
TRBJ2-3 | many | 14 | . | TRBV14 | CASSQDWYTDTQYF | TGTGCCAGCAGCCAAGATTGGTACACAGATACGCAGTATTTT
TRBJ2-7 | . | 14 | TRBD2 | TRBV10-3 | CASRLAGELYEQYF | TGTGCCTCGAGACTAGCGGGGGAGCTCTACGAGCAGTACTTC
TRBJ2-5 | . | 15 | TRBD1 | TRBV9 | CASSVWTGGSETQYF | TGTGCCAGCAGCGTTTGGACAGGGGGGTCGGAGACCCAGTACTTC
TRBJ1-2 | few | 14 | . | TRBV2 | CASSEGGSNYGYTF | TGTGCCAGCAGTGAAGGCGGGTCTAACTATGGCTACACCTTC
TRBJ1-4 | many | 15 | . | TRBV4-1 | CASSQVERLNEKLFF | TGCGCCAGCAGCCAAGTAGAACGGCTTAATGAAAAACTGTTTTTT
TRBJ1-2 | . | 19 | . | TRBV6-5 | CASSYSKRELKFSFYGYTF | TGTGCCAGCAGTTACTCGAAACGGGAGTTGAAGTTCAGCTTTTATGGCTACACCTTC
TRBJ1-6 | . | 14 | TRBD1 | TRBV2 | CAGTGTGVNTPLHF | TGTGCCGGCACCGGGACAGGGGTTAATACACCCCTCCACTTT
TRBJ2-3 | many | 15 | TRBD2 | TRBV9 | CASSVLAGGTDTQYF | TGTGCCAGCAGCGTACTAGCGGGGGGCACAGATACGCAGTATTTT
TRBJ1-3 | many | 14 | . | TRBV5-1 | CASSLVEGENTIYF | TGCGCCAGCAGCTTGGTTGAAGGGGAAAACACCATATATTTT
TRBJ1-4 | many | 15 | . | TRBV2 | CASSGLQATNEKLFF | TGTGCCAGCAGTGGCCTTCAGGCAACTAATGAAAAACTGTTTTTT
TRBJ2-4 | many | 16 | . | TRBV7-2 | CASSLEGGQAKNIQYF | TGTGCCAGCAGCTTAGAGGGGGGGCAGGCCAAAAACATTCAGTACTTC
TRBJ1-1 | few | 13 | TRBD1 | TRBV11-2 | CASSVGTATEAFF | TGTGCCAGCAGCGTTGGGACAGCCACTGAAGCTTTCTTT
TRBJ1-6 | . | 15 | . | TRBV6-2/TRBV6-3 | CASSYQGRNNSPLHF | TGTGCCAGCAGTTATCAGGGACGGAACAATTCACCCCTCCACTTT
TRBJ1-2 | many | 13 | . | TRBV6-5 | CASSTWTDYGYTF | TGTGCCAGCAGTACCTGGACAGACTATGGCTACACCTTC
TRBJ1-1 | few | 14 | . | TRBV10-3 | CAISERNLNTEAFF | TGTGCCATCAGTGAGCGCAACTTGAACACTGAAGCTTTCTTT
TRBJ2-7 | many | 14 | TRBD1 | TRBV20-1 | CSVPQGTANYEQYF | TGCAGTGTTCCGCAAGGGACAGCGAATTACGAGCAGTACTTC
TRBJ2-1 | many | 16 | . | TRBV7-2 | CASSQAGVLSYNEQFF | TGTGCCAGCTCTCAAGCGGGCGTCCTCTCCTACAATGAGCAGTTCTTC
TRBJ2-1 | many | 18 | . | TRBV3-1 | CASSQVGGGLSSYNEQFF | TGTGCCAGCAGCCAAGTAGGCGGGGGCCTTAGCTCCTACAATGAGCAGTTCTTC
TRBJ1-5 | many | 16 | TRBD1 | TRBV28 | CASSLWGQGAGQPQHF | TGTGCCAGCAGTTTATGGGGACAGGGGGCAGGACAGCCCCAGCATTTT
TRBJ2-6 | . | 18 | TRBD1 | TRBV6-2/TRBV6-3 | CARINRDRGFSGANVLTF | TGTGCCAGAATTAACCGGGACAGGGGTTTCTCTGGGGCCAACGTCCTGACTTTC
TRBJ2-3 | many | 14 | . | TRBV29-1 | CSVEDAIHTDTQYF | TGCAGCGTTGAAGACGCTATACACACAGATACGCAGTATTTT
TRBJ2-1 | few | 17 | TRBD2 | TRBV5-1 | CASSWGLAPSSYNEQFF | TGCGCCAGCAGCTGGGGACTAGCGCCCAGCTCCTACAATGAGCAGTTCTTC
TRBJ2-1 | few | 15 | TRBD2 | TRBV3-1 | CASSHLSGTYNEQFF | TGTGCCAGCAGCCATCTGAGCGGGACCTACAATGAGCAGTTCTTC
TRBJ2-7 | many | 11 | TRBD1 | TRBV20-1 | CSQQGGDEQYF | TGCAGTCAACAGGGGGGTGACGAGCAGTACTTC
TRBJ2-4 | many | 14 | TRBD2 | TRBV3-1 | CASSQAAGHYIQYF | TGTGCCAGCAGCCAAGCAGCGGGGCACTACATTCAGTACTTC
TRBJ1-2 | many | 13 | . | TRBV12-3/TRBV12-4 | CASSFLRENGYTF | TGTGCCAGCAGTTTTTTAAGGGAAAATGGCTACACCTTC
TRBJ2-1 | few | 14 | . | TRBV20-1 | CSASGTSSYNEQFF | TGCAGTGCTAGCGGGACGAGCTCCTACAATGAGCAGTTCTTC
TRBJ2-2 | few | 14 | . | TRBV12-3/TRBV12-4 | CASSSPLRPGELFF | TGTGCCAGCAGTTCCCCACTCCGTCCCGGGGAGCTGTTTTTT
TRBJ1-2 | many | 14 | TRBD1 | TRBV10-3 | CATSDRGKPYGYTF | TGTGCCACCTCGGACAGGGGGAAACCATATGGCTACACCTTC